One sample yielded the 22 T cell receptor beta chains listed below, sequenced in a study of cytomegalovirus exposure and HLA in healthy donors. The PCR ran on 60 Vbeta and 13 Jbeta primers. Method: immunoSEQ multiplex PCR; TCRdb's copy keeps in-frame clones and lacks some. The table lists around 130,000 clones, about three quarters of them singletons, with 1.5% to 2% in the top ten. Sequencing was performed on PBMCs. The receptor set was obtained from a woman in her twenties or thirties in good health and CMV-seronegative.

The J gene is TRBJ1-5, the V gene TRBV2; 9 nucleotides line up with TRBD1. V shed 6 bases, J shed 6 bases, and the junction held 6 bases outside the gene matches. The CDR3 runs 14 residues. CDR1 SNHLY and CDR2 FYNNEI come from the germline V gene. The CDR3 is CASRNDRGGQPQHF. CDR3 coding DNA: TGTGCCAGCAGAAACGACAGGGGGGGTCAGCCCCAGCATTTT.

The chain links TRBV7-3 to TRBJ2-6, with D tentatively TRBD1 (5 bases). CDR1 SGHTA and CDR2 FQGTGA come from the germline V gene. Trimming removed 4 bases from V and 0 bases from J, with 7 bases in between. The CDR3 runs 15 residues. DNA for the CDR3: TGTGCCAGCAGCTCCAGGGTCTCTGGGGCCAACGTCCTGACTTTC. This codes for CASSSRVSGANVLTF.

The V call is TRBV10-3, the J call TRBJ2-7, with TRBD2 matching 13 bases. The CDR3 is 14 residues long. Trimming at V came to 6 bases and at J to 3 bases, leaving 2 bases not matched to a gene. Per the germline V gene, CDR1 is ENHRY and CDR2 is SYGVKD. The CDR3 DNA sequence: TGTGCCATCAGCCGACTAGCGGGAGGCTACGAGCAGTACTTC. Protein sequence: CAISRLAGGYEQYF.

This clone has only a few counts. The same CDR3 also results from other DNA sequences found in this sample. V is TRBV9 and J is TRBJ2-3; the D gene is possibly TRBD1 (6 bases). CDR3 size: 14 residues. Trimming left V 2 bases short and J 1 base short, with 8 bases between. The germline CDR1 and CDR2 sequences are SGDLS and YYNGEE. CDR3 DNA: TGTGCCAGCAGCGTTGGGGGCCGCACAGATACGCAGTATTTT. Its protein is CASSVGGRTDTQYF.

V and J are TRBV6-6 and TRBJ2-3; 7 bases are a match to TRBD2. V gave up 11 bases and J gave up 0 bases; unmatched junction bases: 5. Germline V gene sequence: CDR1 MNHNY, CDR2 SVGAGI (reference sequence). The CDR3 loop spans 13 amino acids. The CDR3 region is CAGGGTSTDTQYF. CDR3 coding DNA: TGTGCCGGGGGGGGGACCAGCACAGATACGCAGTATTTT.

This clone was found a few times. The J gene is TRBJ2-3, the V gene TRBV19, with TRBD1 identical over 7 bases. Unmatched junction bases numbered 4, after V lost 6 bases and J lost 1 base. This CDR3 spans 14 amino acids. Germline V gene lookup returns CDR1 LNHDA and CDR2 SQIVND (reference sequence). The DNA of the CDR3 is TGTGCCAGTAGAAGCGGACAGGGCACAGATACGCAGTATTTT. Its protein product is CASRSGQGTDTQYF. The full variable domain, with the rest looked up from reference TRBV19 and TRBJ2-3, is DGGITQSPKYLFRKEGQNVTLSCEQNLNHDAMYWYRQDPGQGLRLIYYSQIVNDFQKGDIAEGYSVSREKKESFPLTVTSAQKNPTAFYLCASRSGQGTDTQYFGPGTRLTVL.

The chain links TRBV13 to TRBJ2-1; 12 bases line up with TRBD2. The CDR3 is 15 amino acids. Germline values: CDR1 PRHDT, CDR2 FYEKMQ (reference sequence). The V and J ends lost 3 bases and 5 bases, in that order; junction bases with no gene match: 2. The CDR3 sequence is CASSLTSGSNNEQFF. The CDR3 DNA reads TGTGCCAGCAGCTTGACTAGCGGGAGCAACAATGAGCAGTTCTTC. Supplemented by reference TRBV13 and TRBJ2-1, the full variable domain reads AAGVIQSPRHLIKEKRETATLKCYPIPRHDTVYWYQQGPGQDPQFLISFYEKMQSDKGSIPDRFSAQQFSDYHSELNMSSLELGDSALYFCASSLTSGSNNEQFFGPGTRLTVL.

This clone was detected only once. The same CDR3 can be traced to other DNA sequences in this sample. Written as DNA, the CDR3 is TGTGCCTGGAGTGTTTGGGCCATCTACAATGAGCAGTTCTTC. This codes for CAWSVWAIYNEQFF. The chain uses TRBV30 and TRBJ2-1, with D hard to call. The V end lost 0 bases, the J end lost 3 bases, and 9 bases lay between the germline ends. Germline V CDR1 and CDR2: GTSNPN, SVGIG (reference sequence). The CDR3 spans 14 residues.

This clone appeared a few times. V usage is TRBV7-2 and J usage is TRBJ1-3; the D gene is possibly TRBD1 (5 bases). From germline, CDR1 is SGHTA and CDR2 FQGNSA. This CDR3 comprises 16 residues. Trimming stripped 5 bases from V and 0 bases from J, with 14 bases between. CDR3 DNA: TGTGCCAGCAGCCAATCACAGGTCTTCTCTGGAAACACCATATATTTT. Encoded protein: CASSQSQVFSGNTIYF.

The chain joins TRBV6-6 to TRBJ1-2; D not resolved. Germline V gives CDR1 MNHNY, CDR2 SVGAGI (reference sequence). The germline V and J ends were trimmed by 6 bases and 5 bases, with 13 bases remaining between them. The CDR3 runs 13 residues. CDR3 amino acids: CASRPGGPYGYTF. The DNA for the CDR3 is TGTGCCAGCAGGCCGGGCGGGCCATATGGCTACACCTTC.

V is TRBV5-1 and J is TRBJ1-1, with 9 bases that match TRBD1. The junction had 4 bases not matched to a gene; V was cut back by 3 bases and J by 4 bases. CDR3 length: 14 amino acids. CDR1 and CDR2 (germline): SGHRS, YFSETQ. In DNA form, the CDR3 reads TGCGCCAGCAGCTCGAGACAGGGGGTCACTGAAGCTTTCTTT. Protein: CASSSRQGVTEAFF.

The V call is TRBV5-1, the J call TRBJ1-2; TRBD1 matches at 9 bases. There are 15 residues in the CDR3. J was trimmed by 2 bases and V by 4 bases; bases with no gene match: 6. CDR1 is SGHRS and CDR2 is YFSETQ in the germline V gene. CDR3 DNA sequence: TGCGCCAGCAGCCCCGGGGACAGGGAGAACTATGGCTACACCTTC. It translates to CASSPGDRENYGYTF. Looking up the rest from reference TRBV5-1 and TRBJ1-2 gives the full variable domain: KAGVTQTPRYLIKTRGQQVTLSCSPISGHRSVSWYQQTPGQGLQFLFEYFSETQRNKGNFPGRFSGRQFSNSRSEMNVSTLELGDSALYLCASSPGDRENYGYTFGSGTRLTVV.

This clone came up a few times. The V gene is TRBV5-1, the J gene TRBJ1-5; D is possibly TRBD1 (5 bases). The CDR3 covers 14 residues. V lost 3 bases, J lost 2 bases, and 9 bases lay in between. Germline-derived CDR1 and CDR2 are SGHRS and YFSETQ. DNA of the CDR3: TGCGCCAGCAGCTCCGGGGGGGGCAATCAGCCCCAGCATTTT. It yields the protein CASSSGGGNQPQHF.

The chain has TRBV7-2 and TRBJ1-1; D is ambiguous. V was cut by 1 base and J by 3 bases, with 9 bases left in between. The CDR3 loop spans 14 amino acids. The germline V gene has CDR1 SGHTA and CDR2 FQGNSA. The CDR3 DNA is TGTGCCAGCAGCTTAGGAGCAACCTACACTGAAGCTTTCTTT. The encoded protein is CASSLGATYTEAFF.

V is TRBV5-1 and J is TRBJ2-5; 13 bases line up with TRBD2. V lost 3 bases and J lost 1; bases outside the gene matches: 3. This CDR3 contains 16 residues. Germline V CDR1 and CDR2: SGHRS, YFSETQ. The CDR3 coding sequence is TGCGCCAGCAGCTCGGGACTAGCGGGGATCCAAGAGACCCAGTACTTC. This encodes CASSSGLAGIQETQYF.

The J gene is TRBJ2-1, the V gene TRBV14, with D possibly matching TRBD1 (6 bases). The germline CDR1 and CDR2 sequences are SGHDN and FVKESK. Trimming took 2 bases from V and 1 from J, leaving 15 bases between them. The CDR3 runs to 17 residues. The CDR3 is CASSQSYRVLSYNEQFF. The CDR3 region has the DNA TGTGCCAGCAGCCAATCTTACAGGGTCCTATCCTACAATGAGCAGTTCTTC. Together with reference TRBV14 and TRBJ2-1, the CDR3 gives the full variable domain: EAGVTQFPSHSVIEKGQTVTLRCDPISGHDNLYWYRRVMGKEIKFLLHFVKESKQDESGMPNNRFLAERTGGTYSTLKVQPAELEDSGVYFCASSQSYRVLSYNEQFFGPGTRLTVL.

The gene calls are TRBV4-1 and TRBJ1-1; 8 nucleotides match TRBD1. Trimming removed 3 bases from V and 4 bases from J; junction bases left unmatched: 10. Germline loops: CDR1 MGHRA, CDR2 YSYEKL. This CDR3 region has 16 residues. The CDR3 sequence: CASSHGQGRLFTEAFF. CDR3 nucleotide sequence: TGCGCCAGCAGCCATGGACAGGGTCGTCTTTTCACTGAAGCTTTCTTT.

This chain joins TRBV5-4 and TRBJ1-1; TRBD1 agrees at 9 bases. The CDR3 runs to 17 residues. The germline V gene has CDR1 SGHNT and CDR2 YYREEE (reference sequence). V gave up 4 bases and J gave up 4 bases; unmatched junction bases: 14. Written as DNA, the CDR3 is TGTGCCAGCAGCCTCCCTACGACAGGGGGTTTGAGCACTGAAGCTTTCTTT. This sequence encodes CASSLPTTGGLSTEAFF.

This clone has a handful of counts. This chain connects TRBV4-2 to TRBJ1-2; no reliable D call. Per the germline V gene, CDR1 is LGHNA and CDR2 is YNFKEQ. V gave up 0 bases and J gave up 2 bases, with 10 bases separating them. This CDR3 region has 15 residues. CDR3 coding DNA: TGTGCCAGCAGCCAAGAAAGTCAGTTCAACTATGGCTACACCTTC. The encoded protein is CASSQESQFNYGYTF.

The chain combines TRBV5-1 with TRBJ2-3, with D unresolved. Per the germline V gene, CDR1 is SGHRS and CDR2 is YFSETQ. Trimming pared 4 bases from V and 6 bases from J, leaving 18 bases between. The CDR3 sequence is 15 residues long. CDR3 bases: TGCGCCAGCAGCGTTTCTGACCCTGCGGCGGATACGCAGTATTTT. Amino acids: CASSVSDPAADTQYF.

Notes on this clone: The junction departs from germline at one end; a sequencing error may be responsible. This chain's CDR3 is CASSIRDSTLVF. The DNA of the CDR3 is TGTGCCAGTAGTATCCGGGACTCTACCCTCGTTTTT. V usage is TRBV19 and J usage is TRBJ1-5; TRBD1 is a possible D gene (5 bases). The CDR3 extends over 12 amino acids. The germline gives CDR1 LNHDA, CDR2 SQIVND (reference sequence).

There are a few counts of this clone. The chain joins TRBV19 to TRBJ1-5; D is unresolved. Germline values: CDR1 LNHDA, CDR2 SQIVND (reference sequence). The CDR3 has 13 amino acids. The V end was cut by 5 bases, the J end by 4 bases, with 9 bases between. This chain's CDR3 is CASSPQTNQPQHF. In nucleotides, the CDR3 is TGTGCCAGTAGTCCTCAAACAAATCAGCCCCAGCATTTT.